Following are 5 T cell receptor beta chains from one sample sequenced in a study of cytomegalovirus exposure and HLA in healthy donors (dated 2017 in TCRdb). The receptor library was made with the immunoSEQ multiplex PCR assay. The multiplex PCR relied on a mix of 60 forward primers for TCR Vbeta segments and 13 reverse primers for TCR Jbeta segments. Held by TCRdb, this immuneACCESS table contains in-frame sequences only and omits some clones. Under half of the omission traces to an unresolved V gene where checked; the cause of the rest is unknown. The sample table records 95,000 to 150,000 clones; about 81% of these occur just once. The top ten clones comprise roughly 1.1% of the sample. The sample was PBMCs. The source is a woman between 25 and 40 years old in good health and CMV-seronegative.

The V gene is TRBV19, the J gene TRBJ1-4; D gene unclear. V was cut by 2 bases and J by 8 bases, with 12 bases left in between. Germline V gene sequence: CDR1 LNHDA, CDR2 SQIVND (reference sequence). The CDR3 is made up of 14 amino acids. The CDR3 DNA follows: TGTGCCAGTAGTATAATCTCTAAGTCGGAAAAACTGTTTTTT. Protein sequence: CASSIISKSEKLFF.

The rearrangement uses TRBV18 and TRBJ2-7; 12 nucleotides agree with TRBD1. Trimming cost V 6 bases and J 4 bases; bases outside gene matches: 7. The V gene's germline CDR1 is KGHSH and CDR2 LQKENI. The CDR3 extends over 15 amino acids. The CDR3 sequence is CASSQGQGAMYEQYF. Here the CDR3 DNA reads TGTGCCAGCTCTCAGGGACAGGGGGCTATGTACGAGCAGTACTTC.

CDR3 sequence reads: CASSLGGTGANVLTF. Written as DNA, the CDR3 is TGCGCCAGCAGCTTGGGAGGTACTGGGGCCAACGTCCTGACTTTC. This chain connects TRBV5-1 to TRBJ2-6, with no clear D. The CDR3 runs 15 residues. Germline values: CDR1 SGHRS, CDR2 YFSETQ. Between the trimmed V and J ends, which lost 0 bases and 2 bases, there was a span of 6 bases.

The chain links TRBV11-2 to TRBJ1-2; 7 bases map to TRBD1. The length of the CDR3 is 13 residues. CDR1 SGHAT and CDR2 FQNNGV come from the germline V gene. V was pared by 0 bases and J by 7 bases, with 2 bases of the junction left unmatched. The CDR3 nucleotides are TGTGCCAGCAGCTTAGACTACAGGGGTGGCTACACCTTC. This codes for CASSLDYRGGYTF.

The rearrangement uses TRBV2 and TRBJ2-7; 7 positions agree with TRBD2. J lost 3 bases, V lost 7 bases, and 6 bases had no gene match. The germline gives CDR1 SNHLY, CDR2 FYNNEI. The CDR3 loop spans 13 amino acids. The chain's CDR3 is CASNGGGDYEQYF. The DNA of the CDR3 is TGTGCCAGCAATGGCGGGGGTGACTACGAGCAGTACTTC.